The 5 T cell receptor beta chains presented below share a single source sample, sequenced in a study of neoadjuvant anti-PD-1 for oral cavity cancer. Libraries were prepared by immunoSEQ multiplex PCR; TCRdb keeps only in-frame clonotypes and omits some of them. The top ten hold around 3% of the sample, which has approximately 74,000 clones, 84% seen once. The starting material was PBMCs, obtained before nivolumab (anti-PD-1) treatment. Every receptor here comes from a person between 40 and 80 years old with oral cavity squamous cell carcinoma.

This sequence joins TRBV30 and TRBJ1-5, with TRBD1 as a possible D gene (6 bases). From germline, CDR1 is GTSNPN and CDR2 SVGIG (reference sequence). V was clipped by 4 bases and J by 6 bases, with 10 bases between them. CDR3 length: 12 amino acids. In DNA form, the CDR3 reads TGTGCCTGGAATCAGGGGTTTCAGCCCCAGCATTTT. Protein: CAWNQGFQPQHF.

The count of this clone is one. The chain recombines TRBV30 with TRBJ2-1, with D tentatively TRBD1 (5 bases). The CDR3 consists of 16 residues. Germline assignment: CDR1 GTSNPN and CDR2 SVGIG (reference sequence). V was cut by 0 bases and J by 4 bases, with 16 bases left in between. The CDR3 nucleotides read TGTGCCTGGAGTGTAAAGGGGCACGTTATTTACAATGAGCAGTTCTTC. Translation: CAWSVKGHVIYNEQFF.

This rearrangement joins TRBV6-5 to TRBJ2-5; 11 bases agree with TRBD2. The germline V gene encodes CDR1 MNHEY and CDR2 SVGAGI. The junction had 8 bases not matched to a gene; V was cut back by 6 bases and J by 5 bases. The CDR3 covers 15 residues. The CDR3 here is CASSRGLAEWETQYF. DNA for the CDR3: TGTGCCAGCAGCCGGGGACTAGCGGAATGGGAGACCCAGTACTTC.

The CDR3 reads CASSFGADTQYF. The DNA of the CDR3 is TGTGCCAGCAGCTTTGGGGCGGATACGCAGTATTTT. J is TRBJ2-3 and V is TRBV7-9; D may be TRBD1 (5 bases). The CDR3 is 12 residues long. Germline CDR1 reads SEHNR; CDR2 reads FQNEAQ (reference sequence). V shed 3 bases and J shed 6 bases, with 7 bases lying between them.

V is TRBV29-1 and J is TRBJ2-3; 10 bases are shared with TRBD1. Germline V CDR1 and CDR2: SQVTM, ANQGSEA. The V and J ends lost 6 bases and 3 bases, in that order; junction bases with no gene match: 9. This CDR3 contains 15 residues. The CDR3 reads CSVPADRGTTDTQYF. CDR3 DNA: TGCAGCGTGCCTGCGGACAGGGGGACGACAGATACGCAGTATTTT.